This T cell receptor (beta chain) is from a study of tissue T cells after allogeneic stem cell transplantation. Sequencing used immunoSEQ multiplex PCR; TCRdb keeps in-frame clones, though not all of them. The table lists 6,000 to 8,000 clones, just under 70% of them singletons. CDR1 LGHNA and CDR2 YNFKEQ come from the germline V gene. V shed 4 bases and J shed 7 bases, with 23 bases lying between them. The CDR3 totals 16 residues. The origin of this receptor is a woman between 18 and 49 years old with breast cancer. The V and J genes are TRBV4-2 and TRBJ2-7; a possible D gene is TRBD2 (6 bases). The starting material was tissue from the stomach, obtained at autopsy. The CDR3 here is CASSRDRLGEVGEQYF. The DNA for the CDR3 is TGTGCCAGCAGCCGCGATAGACTGGGGGAGGTCGGGGAGCAGTACTTC.